This T cell receptor (beta chain) is from a study of T cell responses to AZD1222 COVID-19 vaccine. Overall study context: The analysis combined second doses at about 4 or about 12 weeks.

Method: immunoSEQ multiplex PCR; TCRdb's copy keeps in-frame clones and lacks some. Of approximately 130,000 clones in the sample, approximately 93% were seen once. The germline gives CDR1 SGHKS, CDR2 YYEKEE (reference sequence). The CDR3 spans 15 residues. V gave up 0 bases and J gave up 5 bases, with 11 bases separating them. Here the sequenced sample was peripheral blood, taken on day 0 of AZD1222 vaccination. This receptor was identified in an adult in good health. This sequence joins TRBV5-5 and TRBJ1-4, with a possible D match to TRBD1 (6 bases). CDR3 in DNA: TGTGCCAGCAGCTTGGTTAGACAGGTAAATGAAAAACTGTTTTTT. This gives the protein CASSLVRQVNEKLFF.